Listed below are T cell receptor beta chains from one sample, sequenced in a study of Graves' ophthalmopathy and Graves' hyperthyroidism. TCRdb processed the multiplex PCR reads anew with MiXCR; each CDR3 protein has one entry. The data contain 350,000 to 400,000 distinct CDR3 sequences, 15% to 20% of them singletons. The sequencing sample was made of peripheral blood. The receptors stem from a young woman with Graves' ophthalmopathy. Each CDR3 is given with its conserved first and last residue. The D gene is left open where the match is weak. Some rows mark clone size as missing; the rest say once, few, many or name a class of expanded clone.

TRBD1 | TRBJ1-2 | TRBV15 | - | TGTGCCACCAGCAGGGTCGGGACAGGGAACTATGGCTACACCTTC | CATSRVGTGNYGYTF
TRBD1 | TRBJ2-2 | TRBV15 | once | TGTGCCACCAGCAGCCCCGACAGGGGAGGCGGGGAGCTGTTTTTT | CATSSPDRGGGELFF
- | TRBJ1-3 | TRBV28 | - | TGTGCCAGCAGTTTGATGGCGGGAAACACCATATATTTT | CASSLMAGNTIYF
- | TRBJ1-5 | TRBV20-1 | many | TGCAGCCTTACCTCCTCCAATCAGCCCCAGCATTTT | CSLTSSNQPQHF
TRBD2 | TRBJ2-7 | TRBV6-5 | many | TGTGCCAGCAGTTACTCGGGACTAGCCTCCTACGAGCAGTACTTC | CASSYSGLASYEQYF
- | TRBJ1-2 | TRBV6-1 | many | TGTGCCAGCGGAGAACTAAACTATGGCTACACCTTC | CASGELNYGYTF
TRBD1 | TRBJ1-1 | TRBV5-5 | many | TGTGCCAGCACCTCTGGGACAGGCACTGAAGCTTTCTTT | CASTSGTGTEAFF
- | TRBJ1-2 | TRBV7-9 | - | TGTGCCAGCAGCTTACGACTGACAGGTCTAGATGGCTACACCTTC | CASSLRLTGLDGYTF
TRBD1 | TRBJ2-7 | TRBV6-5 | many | TGTGCCAGCAGTCATCTTGGACAGGGGGAGTACTTC | CASSHLGQGEYF
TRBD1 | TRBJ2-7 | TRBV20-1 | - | TGCAGTGCTAGCCCCGGGACAGGGAGCGAGCAGTACTTC | CSASPGTGSEQYF
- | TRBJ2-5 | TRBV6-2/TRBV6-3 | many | TGTGCCAGCAGTGACTACCAAGTGACCCAGTACTTC | CASSDYQVTQYF
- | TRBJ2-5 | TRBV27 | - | TGTGCCAGCAGTTTATACGCTACCGGGGATGGGACCCAGTACTTC | CASSLYATGDGTQYF